This T cell receptor beta chain was captured by sequencing in a study of OX40 agonist ivuxolimab in advanced cancers. Study overall: Ivuxolimab, an antibody that agonizes OX40 (CD134), was administered to the patients. Patients were dosed intravenously with ivuxolimab at 0.01 to 10 mg/kg every 2 weeks. Partial responses were observed in three patients, of whom one had hepatocellular carcinoma and two had cutaneous melanoma.

Concerning this clone: The target antigen is unknown.

The germline V gene encodes CDR1 SGHAT and CDR2 FQNNGV. J gave up 11 bases and V 1 base, and 4 bases lay outside the gene matches. The CDR3 spans 13 residues. Findings and caveats of the study: Partly responding patients at 0.1-3.0 mg/kg showed some of the smallest clonal expansion.

Data came from immunoSEQ multiplex PCR; TCRdb stores just in-frame clones and leaves some out. Here the sample spans fewer than 90,000 clones, around 88% being singletons. This receptor was obtained from an adult with an advanced solid tumor such as melanoma, head and neck, liver or kidney cancer. Sequenced material: CD4+ or CD8+ T cells sorted from blood, taken in a trial of the OX40 agonist ivuxolimab. The chain combines TRBV11-2 with TRBJ1-1, with TRBD1 matching over 10 bases. For the CDR3, the DNA is TGTGCCAGCAGCTTAGGGGGACAGGGGCACGCTTTCTTT. It yields the protein CASSLGGQGHAFF.